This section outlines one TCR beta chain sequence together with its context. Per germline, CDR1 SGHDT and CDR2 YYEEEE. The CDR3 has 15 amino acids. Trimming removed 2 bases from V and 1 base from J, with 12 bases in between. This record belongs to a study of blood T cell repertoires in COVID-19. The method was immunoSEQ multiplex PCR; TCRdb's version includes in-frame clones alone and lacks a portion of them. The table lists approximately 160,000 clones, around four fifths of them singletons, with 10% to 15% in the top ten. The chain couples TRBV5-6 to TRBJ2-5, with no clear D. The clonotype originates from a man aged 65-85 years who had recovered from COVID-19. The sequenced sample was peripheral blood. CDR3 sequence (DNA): TGTGCCAGCAGCTTTTTCTCAGGCCCCCAAGAGACCCAGTACTTC. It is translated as CASSFFSGPQETQYF.